This T cell receptor (beta chain) comes out of a study of shared clonotypes between healthy human individuals. Points from the study as a whole: Sampling involved blood alone; tissue repertoires likely differ. Few donors restricted represented genetic and exposure-history diversity.

The healthy adult donors were HIV-negative and reported no recent acute infections or vaccinations. Only Caucasian adults living in Nashville, Tennessee served as donors. V lost 2 bases, J lost 3 bases, and 15 bases lay in between. Germline CDR1 SGHRS, CDR2 YFSETQ. CDR3 length: 15 amino acids. With regard to this clone: Its target is unknown.

Profiled with immunoSEQ multiplex PCR; TCRdb holds only in-frame clones, not every one. The data contain about half a million clones, about 72% of them seen just once; the ten biggest clones take up around 11%. The TCR comes from a woman aged 40 to 50 in good health. Some clones in this sample may be carry-over from other donors' samples. Sequenced: PBMCs. The V gene is TRBV5-1, the J gene TRBJ2-7; weak D call: TRBD2 (6 bases). CDR3 sequence (DNA): TGCGCCAGCAGCTTTTCTAGCGAGAGAGGCTACGAGCAGTACTTC. As protein: CASSFSSERGYEQYF.